This T cell receptor (beta chain) originates from a study of T cells after yellow fever vaccination. Each CDR3 protein gets one entry after TCRdb re-called the 5' RACE reads with MiXCR. In the table there are under 5,000 distinct CDR3 sequences, 3.5% to 4.5% of which are singletons. This clonotype appeared many times. The V segment lost 0 bases and the J segment 2 bases; nucleotides outside the gene matches: 4. This CDR3 is built from 14 residues. Germline-derived CDR1 and CDR2 are DFQATT and SNEGSKA (reference sequence). This sample comprised PBMCs, either bulk or a sorted T-cell subset (CD4+, CD8+, memory, or dextramer-sorted; not recorded which), obtained 15 days after the yellow fever booster vaccination. The source of this sequence is a man aged 25-40 years who received the YFV17D yellow fever vaccine. The chain recombines TRBV20-1 with TRBJ2-7; 7 bases line up with TRBD2. CDR3 DNA: TGCAGTGCTAGAGATGGGGGGGGTCCCTACGAGCAGTACTTC. It translates to CSARDGGGPYEQYF.